This is a list of T cell receptor beta chains from one sample in a study of cytomegalovirus exposure and HLA in healthy donors. Generated by immunoSEQ multiplex PCR, the TCRdb table keeps only in-frame clones and is missing some. The sample has some 200,000 clones, 75% to 85% seen once; the top ten hold approximately 0.8%. Sample: PBMCs. All receptors come from a woman under 30 in good health and CMV-seronegative. Both conserved end residues are part of each CDR3. A D gene is named only where the DNA matches it firmly. Clone size is shown for a subset of rows, as once, few, many or a class of expanded clone.

d_call j_call clone_size v_call cdr3_nt cdr3_aa
TRBD2 TRBJ2-5 NA TRBV6-6 TGTGCCAGCAGTTACTCGAGTAGGACTAGCCGAGAGACCCAGTACTTC CASSYSSRTSRETQYF
TRBD2 TRBJ2-5 NA TRBV5-1 TGCGCCAGCAGCTTAGGGACTAGCGGGCAAGAGACCCAGTACTTC CASSLGTSGQETQYF
TRBD1 TRBJ2-1 NA TRBV5-4 TGTGCCAGCAGCTTGGGGGACAGGGGATGGAATGAGCAGTTCTTC CASSLGDRGWNEQFF
NA TRBJ1-1 few TRBV7-8 TGTGCCAGCAGCTTAGAGAGGTCAGTATATGGGAACACTGAAGCTTTCTTT CASSLERSVYGNTEAFF
TRBD1 TRBJ2-2 few TRBV7-9 TGTGCCAGCACCCAGGACAGGGGAGGCACCGGGGAGCTGTTTTTT CASTQDRGGTGELFF
NA TRBJ1-2 NA TRBV28 TGTGCCAGCACCCGGACAGTTAATGGCTACACCTTC CASTRTVNGYTF
TRBD1 TRBJ2-1 NA TRBV7-6 TGTGCCAGCAGCTTGGGACAGCACAATGAGCAGTTCTTC CASSLGQHNEQFF
NA TRBJ2-3 NA TRBV6-6 TGTGCCAGCAGAATTGACAGGACAGATACGCAGTATTTT CASRIDRTDTQYF
NA TRBJ2-1 NA TRBV12-2 TGTGCACTAGACTCTCTACCCTCGCAGTTCTTC CALDSLPSQFF
TRBD1 TRBJ1-3 few TRBV2 TGTGCCAGCAGTGATAGGGACAGTCGACCTGGAAACACCATATATTTT CASSDRDSRPGNTIYF
NA TRBJ2-2 few TRBV7-9 TGTGCCAGCAGCTTAGCCACGGCGAACACCGGGGAGCTGTTTTTT CASSLATANTGELFF
NA TRBJ1-5 NA TRBV23-1 TGCGCCAGCAGTCTCACAGGTTCAGCCCAGCATTTT CASSLTGSAQHF
NA TRBJ2-1 NA TRBV10-3 TGTGCCATCGGCGAGGGTTCCTACAATGAGCAGTTCTTC CAIGEGSYNEQFF
TRBD2 TRBJ2-1 few TRBV7-6 TGTGCCAGCAGCTTAACTAGCGGGAGCGCCAGCTCCTACAATGAGCAGTTCTTC CASSLTSGSASSYNEQFF
NA TRBJ1-4 NA TRBV5-4 TGTGCCAGCAGCTCCTCCGGGACAACTGAAAAACTGTTTTTT CASSSSGTTEKLFF
NA TRBJ2-2 once TRBV28 TGTGCCAGCAGACCCGGACAGACGAACACCGGGGAGCTGTTTTTT CASRPGQTNTGELFF
TRBD2 TRBJ2-7 NA TRBV4-1 TGCGCCAGCAGCCAAGGTCCGGAACTAGCGGGAGTATACGAGCAGTACTTC CASSQGPELAGVYEQYF
TRBD2 TRBJ2-7 once TRBV27 TGTGCCAGCAGTTTCGTAGCGGGGGGGCCATACGAGCAGTACTTC CASSFVAGGPYEQYF
TRBD2 TRBJ2-1 NA TRBV10-3 TGTGCCATCAGAACCTCAGCGGGAGCCTACAATGAGCAGTTCTTC CAIRTSAGAYNEQFF
TRBD1 TRBJ2-7 NA TRBV10-3 TGTGCCATCAGTGTGACAGGGAACTACGAGCAGTACTTC CAISVTGNYEQYF
NA TRBJ1-5 NA TRBV5-4 TGTGCCAGCAGCTTGGACGGGGAGTATGTCAGTCAGCCCCAGCATTTT CASSLDGEYVSQPQHF
TRBD2 TRBJ2-7 NA TRBV5-1 TGCGCCAGCAGCCTAGGGACTAGCGGCTCCTACGAGCAGTACTTC CASSLGTSGSYEQYF
NA TRBJ1-1 NA TRBV19 TGTGCCAGTAGTATAGCTGCTCTAATGAACACTGAAGCTTTCTTT CASSIAALMNTEAFF
TRBD1 TRBJ1-1 NA TRBV7-9 TGTGCCAGCAGCTTAGTGAGGGGGCCTGAAGCTTTCTTT CASSLVRGPEAFF
NA TRBJ1-1 NA TRBV19 TGTGCCAGTAGTATCCCGAGGGTTACTGAAGCTTTCTTT CASSIPRVTEAFF
TRBD1 TRBJ2-7 NA TRBV18 TGTGCCAGCTCACCTCCGGACAGGAGTTCCTACGAGCAGTACTTC CASSPPDRSSYEQYF
TRBD2 TRBJ2-1 NA TRBV27 TGTGCCAGCAGCCCCACTAGCGGGGGGGCAAAGTTCTTC CASSPTSGGAKFF
TRBD1 TRBJ1-6 few TRBV6-5 TGTGCCAGCACCAGGGACAGGTTTAATTCACCCCTCCACTTT CASTRDRFNSPLHF
NA TRBJ2-1 NA TRBV5-1 TGCGCCAGCAGCTTGTACGGTGGCGGGGACTCCTACAATGAGCAGTTCTTC CASSLYGGGDSYNEQFF
NA TRBJ2-3 NA TRBV30 TGTGCCTGGAGTTGGCGGCACGGCTCAGAATCCACAGATACGCAGTATTTT CAWSWRHGSESTDTQYF
NA TRBJ1-5 NA TRBV28 TGTGCCAGCAGTTTATTCAGGGGTGGACAGCCCCAGCATTTT CASSLFRGGQPQHF
NA TRBJ1-2 NA TRBV7-9 TGTGCCAGCAGCTTAGCGGGGGGGAATGGCTACACCTTC CASSLAGGNGYTF
TRBD1 TRBJ2-3 NA TRBV5-1 TGCGCCAGCAGCGGAGGGGACAGGCCTCGGGGAGATACGCAGTATTTT CASSGGDRPRGDTQYF
NA TRBJ2-7 NA TRBV29-1 TGCAGCGTCTACGGGGAAACCTACGAGCAGTACTTC CSVYGETYEQYF
TRBD1 TRBJ1-2 NA TRBV19 TGTGCCTCAAGTGAAACAGGGGAACAACTATATTATGGCTACACCTTC CASSETGEQLYYGYTF
NA TRBJ1-4 NA TRBV6-1 TGTGCCAGCAGTGAACATAGAGGGGGTTACGGCGCGCTGTTTTTT CASSEHRGGYGALFF
TRBD2 TRBJ2-2 NA TRBV5-1 TGCGCCAGCAGCCTTCTGACTAGCGGGGAGACCGGGGAGCTGTTTTTT CASSLLTSGETGELFF
TRBD2 TRBJ2-1 few TRBV6-5 TGTGCCAGCAGTTCGGGGGGCTCCTACAATGAGCAGTTCTTC CASSSGGSYNEQFF
TRBD2 TRBJ2-7 NA TRBV6-5 TGTGCCAGCAGTTCGGACGGGAGGGTTTCCTACGAGCAGTACTTC CASSSDGRVSYEQYF
TRBD2 TRBJ2-7 NA TRBV5-4 TGTGCCAGCAGCCCGGGACTAGCGGGAGCCCCGAGGAGGCACGAGCAGTACTTC CASSPGLAGAPRRHEQYF
NA TRBJ2-3 NA TRBV7-9 TGTGCCAGCAGGTCGAGACAGAAAGATACGCAGTATTTT CASRSRQKDTQYF
TRBD1 TRBJ2-7 NA TRBV29-1 TGCAGCGGCCGGGACAGAGATGTCTACGAGCAGTACTTC CSGRDRDVYEQYF
NA TRBJ2-6 once TRBV28 TGTGCCAGCAGTTTGGCAGGCCCCATCTCTGGGGCCAACGTCCTGACTTTC CASSLAGPISGANVLTF
TRBD1 TRBJ1-1 NA TRBV19 TGTGCCAGTAGGATACAGGGGGCCGTGTGGGGCACTGAAGCTTTCTTT CASRIQGAVWGTEAFF
NA TRBJ2-7 NA TRBV6-5 TGTGCCACTTGGAGGGCGTACGAGCAGTACTTC CATWRAYEQYF
TRBD1 TRBJ1-1 few TRBV5-1 TGCGCCAGCAGCTTACAGGGGGCGCAGGACACTGAAGCTTTCTTT CASSLQGAQDTEAFF
NA TRBJ2-1 NA TRBV6-1 TGTGCCAGCAGACGACATTGGGCAGCGGATGAGCAGTTCTTC CASRRHWAADEQFF
NA TRBJ2-2 NA TRBV19 TGTGCCAGTAGTGGAGTCGGGGAGCTGTTTTTT CASSGVGELFF
TRBD2 TRBJ2-7 NA TRBV27 TGTGCCAGCAGAATAGCGGGAATGAGCTACGAGCAGTACTTC CASRIAGMSYEQYF
TRBD1 TRBJ2-7 NA TRBV27 TGTGCCAGCAGTTCCCAGGGACAGGGAGTCATTTACGAGCAGTACTTC CASSSQGQGVIYEQYF
NA TRBJ2-7 NA TRBV5-1 TGCGCCAGCAGCTTGGAAGCTGGTAGCTCCTACGAGCAGTACTTC CASSLEAGSSYEQYF
NA TRBJ2-7 NA TRBV27 TGTGCCAGCAGTTTAAAGGGCGGGGTGAGCTCCTACGAGCAGTACTTC CASSLKGGVSSYEQYF
NA TRBJ2-1 once TRBV7-3 TGTGCCAGCAGCCCGGGAGTTGGTATCGCTGAGCAGTTCTTC CASSPGVGIAEQFF
TRBD2 TRBJ2-1 once TRBV7-9 TGTGCCAGCAGCGTTACTAGCGGGAGCCGTTACAATGAGCAGTTCTTC CASSVTSGSRYNEQFF
NA TRBJ2-7 NA TRBV9 TGTGCCAGCAGCGCCGGGACACGGAGCTACGAGCAGTACTTC CASSAGTRSYEQYF
NA TRBJ1-1 NA TRBV11-2 TGTGCCAGCAGCTTAAGTCAGGGATTGAACACTGAAGCTTTCTTT CASSLSQGLNTEAFF
TRBD1 TRBJ1-1 NA TRBV25-1 TGTGCCAGCAGTGAACGGACAGGGAGGGCCACTGAAGCTTTCTTT CASSERTGRATEAFF
NA TRBJ2-5 NA TRBV29-1 TGCAGCGTTGCCCAGGGTGACGGAGAGACCCAGTACTTC CSVAQGDGETQYF
TRBD2 TRBJ2-5 NA TRBV5-1 TGCGCCAGCAGCTTGGGACTAGCGGGGGGCCAAGAGACCCAGTACTTC CASSLGLAGGQETQYF